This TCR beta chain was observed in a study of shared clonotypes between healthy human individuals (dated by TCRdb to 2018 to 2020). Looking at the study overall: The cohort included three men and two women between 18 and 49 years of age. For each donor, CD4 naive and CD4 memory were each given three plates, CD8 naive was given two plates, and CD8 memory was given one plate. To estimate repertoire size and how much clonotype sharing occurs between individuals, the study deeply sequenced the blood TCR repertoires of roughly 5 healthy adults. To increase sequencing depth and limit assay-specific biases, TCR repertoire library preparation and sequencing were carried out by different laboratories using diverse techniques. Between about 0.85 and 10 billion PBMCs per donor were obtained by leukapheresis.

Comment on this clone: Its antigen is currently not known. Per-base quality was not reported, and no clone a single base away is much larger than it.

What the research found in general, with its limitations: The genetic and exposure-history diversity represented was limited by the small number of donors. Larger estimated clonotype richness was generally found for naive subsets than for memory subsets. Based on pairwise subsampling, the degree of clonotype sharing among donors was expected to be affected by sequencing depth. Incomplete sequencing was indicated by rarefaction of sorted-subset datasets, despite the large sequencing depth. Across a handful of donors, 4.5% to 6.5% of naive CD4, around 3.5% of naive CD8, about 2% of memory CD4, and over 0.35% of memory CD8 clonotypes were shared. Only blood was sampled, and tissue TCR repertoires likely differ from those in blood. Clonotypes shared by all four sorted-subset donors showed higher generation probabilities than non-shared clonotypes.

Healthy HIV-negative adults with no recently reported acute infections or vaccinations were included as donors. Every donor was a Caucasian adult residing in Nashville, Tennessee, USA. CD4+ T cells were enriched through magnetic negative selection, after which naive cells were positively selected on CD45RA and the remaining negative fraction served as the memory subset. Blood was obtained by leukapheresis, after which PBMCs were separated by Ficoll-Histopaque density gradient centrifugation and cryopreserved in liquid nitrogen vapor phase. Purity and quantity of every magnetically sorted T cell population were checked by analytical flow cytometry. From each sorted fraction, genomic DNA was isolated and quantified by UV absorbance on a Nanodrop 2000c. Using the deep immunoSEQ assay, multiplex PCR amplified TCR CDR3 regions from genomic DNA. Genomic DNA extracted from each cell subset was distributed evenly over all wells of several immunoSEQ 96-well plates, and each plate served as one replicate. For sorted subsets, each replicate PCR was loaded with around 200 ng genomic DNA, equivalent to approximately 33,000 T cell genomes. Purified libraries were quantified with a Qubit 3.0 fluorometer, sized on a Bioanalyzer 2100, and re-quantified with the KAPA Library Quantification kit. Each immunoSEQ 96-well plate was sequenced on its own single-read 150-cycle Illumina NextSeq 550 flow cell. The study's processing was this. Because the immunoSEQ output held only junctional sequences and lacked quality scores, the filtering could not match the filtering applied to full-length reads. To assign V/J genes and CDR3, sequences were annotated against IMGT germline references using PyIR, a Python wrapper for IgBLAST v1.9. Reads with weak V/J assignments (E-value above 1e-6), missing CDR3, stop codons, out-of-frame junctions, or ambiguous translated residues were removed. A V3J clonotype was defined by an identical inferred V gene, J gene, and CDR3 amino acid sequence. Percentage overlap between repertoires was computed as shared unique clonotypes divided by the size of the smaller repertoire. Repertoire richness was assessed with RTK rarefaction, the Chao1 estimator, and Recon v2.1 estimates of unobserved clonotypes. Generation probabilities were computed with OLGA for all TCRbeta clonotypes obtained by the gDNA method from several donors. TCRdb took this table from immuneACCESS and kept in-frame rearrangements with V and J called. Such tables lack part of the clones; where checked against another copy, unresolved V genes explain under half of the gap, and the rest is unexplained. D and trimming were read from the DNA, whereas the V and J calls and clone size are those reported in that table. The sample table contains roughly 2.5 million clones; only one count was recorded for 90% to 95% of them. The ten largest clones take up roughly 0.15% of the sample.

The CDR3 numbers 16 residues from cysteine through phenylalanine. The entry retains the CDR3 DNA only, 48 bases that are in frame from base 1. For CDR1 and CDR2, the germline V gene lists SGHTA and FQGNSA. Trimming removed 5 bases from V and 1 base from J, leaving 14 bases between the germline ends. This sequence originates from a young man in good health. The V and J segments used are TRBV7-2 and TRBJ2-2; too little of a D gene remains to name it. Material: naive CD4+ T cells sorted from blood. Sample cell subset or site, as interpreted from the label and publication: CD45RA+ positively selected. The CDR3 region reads CASSLGLGQNTGELFF. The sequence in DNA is TGTGCCAGCAGCCTCGGTTTAGGGCAGAACACCGGGGAGCTGTTTTTT.